A selection of T cell receptor beta chains follows, all from one sample in a study of control samples from healthy donors and cancer patients. Generated by immunoSEQ multiplex PCR, the TCRdb table keeps only in-frame clones and is missing some. The profile shows 50,000 to 75,000 clones, roughly 85% of them singletons. The specimen sequenced was blood. All receptors come from a man aged 40-50 years in good health. Both conserved end residues are part of each CDR3. The D gene is left open where the match is weak. Rows may omit the clone size; those that give it use once, few, many or a size class.

>.|.|TRBJ2-7|TRBV4-2
TGTGCCAGCAGCCCCCTGGGAGCAGGCGTGGAGGAGCAGTACTTC
CASSPLGAGVEEQYF
>few|.|TRBJ1-1|TRBV18
TGTGCCAGCTCACCACCGGTAGGTTTGACTGAAGCTTTCTTT
CASSPPVGLTEAFF
>.|.|TRBJ1-1|TRBV7-9
TGTGCCAGCACCCCTGGGGCACACTGGAACACTGAAGCTTTCTTT
CASTPGAHWNTEAFF
>.|.|TRBJ1-1|TRBV11-2
TGTGCCAGCAGCGCGGGACTTATGAACACTGAAGCTTTCTTT
CASSAGLMNTEAFF
>.|.|TRBJ2-1|TRBV3-1/TRBV3-2
TGTGCCAGCAGCCAAGGGGCCGGGTTGGGTGAGCAGTTCTTC
CASSQGAGLGEQFF
>.|.|TRBJ1-3|TRBV11-2
TGTGCCAGCAGCTTATTTTCCAGGGCTGGAAACACCATATATTTT
CASSLFSRAGNTIYF
>few|.|TRBJ1-5|TRBV30
TGTGCCTGGAGGTCCGGGCAGGGCGATCAGCCCCAGCATTTT
CAWRSGQGDQPQHF
>.|.|TRBJ1-1|TRBV30
TGTGCCTGGAAGAGGGGTACTATGAACACTGAAGCTTTCTTT
CAWKRGTMNTEAFF
>.|.|TRBJ1-3|TRBV29-1
TGCAGCGTTGGTGGCACCACGAGCTCTGGAAACACCATATATTTT
CSVGGTTSSGNTIYF
>once|TRBD1|TRBJ1-1|TRBV9
TGTGCCAGCAGCACAGGGGGCCGAGTTATCACTGAAGCTTTCTTT
CASSTGGRVITEAFF
>.|.|TRBJ1-1|TRBV7-3
TGTGCCAGCAGCTTAAGAGGGCCCCCGAACACTGAAGCTTTCTTT
CASSLRGPPNTEAFF
>.|.|TRBJ2-3|TRBV7-3
TGTGCCAGCAGCTTAAATAGCGGCACAGATACGCAGTATTTT
CASSLNSGTDTQYF
>once|.|TRBJ1-2|TRBV19
TGTGCCAGTAGCGGTGTGGGGAGGCAGGGAGGATACTATGGCTACACCTTC
CASSGVGRQGGYYGYTF
>.|.|TRBJ1-6|TRBV5-8
TGTGCCAGCAACCTGGGGTCGGGGAATTCACCCCTCCACTTT
CASNLGSGNSPLHF
>.|.|TRBJ2-1|TRBV9
TGTGCCAGCAGCAACCGGGAGAGGCAGTTCTTC
CASSNRERQFF
>.|.|TRBJ2-3|TRBV2
TGTGCCAGCACCCCGATCCCCGCAGATACGCAGTATTTT
CASTPIPADTQYF
>.|TRBD1|TRBJ1-2|TRBV7-2
TGTGCCAGCAGCTCGCCGGGACAGGAGATCTACTATGGCTACACCTTC
CASSSPGQEIYYGYTF
>few|.|TRBJ2-3|TRBV29-1
TGCAGCGCCTGGGGGGACTCAACAGATACGCAGTATTTT
CSAWGDSTDTQYF
>.|.|TRBJ2-2|TRBV7-9
TGTGCCAGCAGCCCGACAGAGAACACCGGGGAGCTGTTTTTT
CASSPTENTGELFF
>.|TRBD1|TRBJ2-1|TRBV2
TGTGCCAGCAGCCTAGACAGGGCTGGCTACAATGAGCAGTTCTTC
CASSLDRAGYNEQFF
>.|TRBD1|TRBJ2-2|TRBV11-2
TGTGCCAGCAACAACCCGACAGGGGGCGCCTTATACACCGGGGAGCTGTTTTTT
CASNNPTGGALYTGELFF
>.|.|TRBJ1-2|TRBV28
TGTGCCAGCAGTTTAGGGGGTAACGTCTATGGCTACACCTTC
CASSLGGNVYGYTF